This TCR beta chain was identified during a study of blood T cells in healthy people across ages. About this clonotype: The antigen is unknown. One base away lies a much larger clone, so this may be a sequencing read error.

A J-beta primer mix and a sample-barcoded 5' primer were used in a second PCR of about 7 to 11 cycles. Each CDR3 protein is one row after TCRdb ran MiXCR on the 5' RACE reads. In the table there are 700,000 to 950,000 distinct CDR3 sequences, roughly 50% of which are singletons. Findings of the study overall: Naive and antigen-experienced cells could not be conclusively compared, given unsorted PBMCs. Strong correlation was found linking TCR beta diversity to naive T cell percentage.

Sequencing used blood. This TCR was sampled from a man younger than 40 in good health.

The CDR3: CASSWRQDLYNEQFF. CDR3 sequence (DNA): TGTGCCAGCAGCTGGCGACAGGACCTCTACAATGAGCAGTTCTTC. V and J are TRBV7-9 and TRBJ2-1; TRBD1 might be the D (6 bases). The CDR3 is 15 residues long. Trimming took 4 bases from V and 3 from J, leaving 13 bases between them. Germline CDR1 and CDR2: SEHNR and FQNEAQ (reference sequence).